A selection of T cell receptor beta chains follows, all from one sample in a study of T cell responses to AZD1222 COVID-19 vaccine. Sequencing was performed with immunoSEQ multiplex PCR; in TCRdb, only in-frame clones are kept and a portion is missing. The profile shows 130,000 or so clones, 93% of them singletons. Source: peripheral blood, taken on day 0 of MenACWY control vaccination. The source is an adult in good health. Each CDR3 is given without its conserved first and last residue. Each record gives: clone size, CDR3 length, V gene, CDR3 protein. Clone size, where shown, is once, few, many, or a class for clones that have expanded.

>-|13|TRBV5-1
ASSLGGHFNYGYT
>once|13|TRBV6-4
ASSHLQGARNEQF
>-|11|TRBV6-5
ASEGALGEKLF
>-|11|TRBV28
ASSPGQLTEAF
>once|12|TRBV18
ASSVGLAANEQF
>-|13|TRBV7-2
ASSFDGQSNYGYT
>-|9|TRBV7-8
ASSLNSPLH
>once|13|TRBV3-1/TRBV3-2
ASSPNGLAGALEY
>-|11|TRBV9
ASSGTPGNTIY
>-|14|TRBV19
ASSGLGLSSGNTIY
>-|14|TRBV4-1
ASSQDPTSGPYEQY
>-|8|TRBV14
AGELYEQY
>-|11|TRBV6-4
ASSERGSLPQY
>-|14|TRBV7-2
ASSLTSGGWGDTQY
>-|14|TRBV7-7
ASSPFTSGAYNEQF
>-|12|TRBV25-1
ASNRRGGRNEQF